This T cell receptor (beta chain) is drawn from a study of cytomegalovirus exposure and HLA in healthy donors. About the research overall: An early data release held about 85 million unique TCRs from HLA-typed donors.

Regarding this clone: Its antigen is still unknown.

The CDR3 has 12 residues. Germline V lookup: CDR1 SGHNT, CDR2 YYREEE (reference sequence). V shed 1 base and J shed 3 bases, with 5 bases lying between them. General study findings and limits: CMV antigen specificity was confirmed in vitro for a few CMV-associated chains. With further analysis later on, most CMV-associated TCR beta chains appeared HLA-restricted.

Both 60 Vbeta primers and 13 Jbeta primers went into the PCR. Sequencing used immunoSEQ multiplex PCR; TCRdb keeps in-frame clones, though not all of them. The sample yields some 130,000 clones, around 80% seen once. This TCR was recovered from a man aged 25 to 40 in good health. Sequencing was done on a sample of PBMCs. V usage is TRBV5-4 and J usage is TRBJ2-7, with D unresolved. CDR3 DNA sequence: TGTGCCAGCAGCTTGACCGGCTACGAGCAGTACTTC. This encodes CASSLTGYEQYF.